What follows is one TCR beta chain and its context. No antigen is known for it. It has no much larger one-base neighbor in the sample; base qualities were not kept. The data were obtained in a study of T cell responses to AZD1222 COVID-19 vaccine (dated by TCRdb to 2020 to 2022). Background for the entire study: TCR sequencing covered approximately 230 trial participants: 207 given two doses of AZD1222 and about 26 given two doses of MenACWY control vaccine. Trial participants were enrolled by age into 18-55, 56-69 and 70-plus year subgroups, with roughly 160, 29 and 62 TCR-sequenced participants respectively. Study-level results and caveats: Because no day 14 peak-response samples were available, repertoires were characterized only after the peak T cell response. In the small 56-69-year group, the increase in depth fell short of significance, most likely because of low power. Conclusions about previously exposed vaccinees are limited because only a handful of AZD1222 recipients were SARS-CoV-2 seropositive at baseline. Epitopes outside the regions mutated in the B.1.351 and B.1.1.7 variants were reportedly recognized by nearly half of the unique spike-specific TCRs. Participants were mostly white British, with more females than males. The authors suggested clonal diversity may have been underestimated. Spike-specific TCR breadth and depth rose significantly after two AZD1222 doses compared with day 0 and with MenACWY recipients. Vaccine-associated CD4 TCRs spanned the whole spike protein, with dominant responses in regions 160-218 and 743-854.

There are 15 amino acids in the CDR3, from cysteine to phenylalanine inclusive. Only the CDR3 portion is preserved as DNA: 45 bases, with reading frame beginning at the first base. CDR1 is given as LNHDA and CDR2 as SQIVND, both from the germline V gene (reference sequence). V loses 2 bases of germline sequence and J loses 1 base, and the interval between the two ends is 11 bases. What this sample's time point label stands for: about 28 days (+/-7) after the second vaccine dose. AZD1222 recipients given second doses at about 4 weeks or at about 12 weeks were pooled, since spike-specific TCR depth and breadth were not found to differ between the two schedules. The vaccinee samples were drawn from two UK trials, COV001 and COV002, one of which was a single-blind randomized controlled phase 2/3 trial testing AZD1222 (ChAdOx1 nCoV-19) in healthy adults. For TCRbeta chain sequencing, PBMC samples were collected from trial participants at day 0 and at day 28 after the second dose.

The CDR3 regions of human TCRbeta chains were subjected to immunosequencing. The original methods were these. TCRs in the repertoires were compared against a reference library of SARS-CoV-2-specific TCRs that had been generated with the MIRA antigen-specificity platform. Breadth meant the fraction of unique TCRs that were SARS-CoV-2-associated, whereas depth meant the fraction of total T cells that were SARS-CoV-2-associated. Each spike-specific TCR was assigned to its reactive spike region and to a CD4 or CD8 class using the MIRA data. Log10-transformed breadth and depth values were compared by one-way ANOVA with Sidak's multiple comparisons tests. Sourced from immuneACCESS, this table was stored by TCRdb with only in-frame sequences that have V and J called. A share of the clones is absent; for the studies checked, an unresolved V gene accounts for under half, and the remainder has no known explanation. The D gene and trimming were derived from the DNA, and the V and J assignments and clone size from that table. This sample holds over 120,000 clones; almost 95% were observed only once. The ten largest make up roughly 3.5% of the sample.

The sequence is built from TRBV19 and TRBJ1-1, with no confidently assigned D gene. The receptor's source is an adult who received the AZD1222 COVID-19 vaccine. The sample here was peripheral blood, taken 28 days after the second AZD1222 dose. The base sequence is TGTGCCAGTAGTATACCCCAACCTTGGAACACTGAAGCTTTCTTT. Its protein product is CASSIPQPWNTEAFF. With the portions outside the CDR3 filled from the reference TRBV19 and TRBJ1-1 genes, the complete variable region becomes DGGITQSPKYLFRKEGQNVTLSCEQNLNHDAMYWYRQDPGQGLRLIYYSQIVNDFQKGDIAEGYSVSREKKESFPLTVTSAQKNPTAFYLCASSIPQPWNTEAFFGQGTRLTVV.